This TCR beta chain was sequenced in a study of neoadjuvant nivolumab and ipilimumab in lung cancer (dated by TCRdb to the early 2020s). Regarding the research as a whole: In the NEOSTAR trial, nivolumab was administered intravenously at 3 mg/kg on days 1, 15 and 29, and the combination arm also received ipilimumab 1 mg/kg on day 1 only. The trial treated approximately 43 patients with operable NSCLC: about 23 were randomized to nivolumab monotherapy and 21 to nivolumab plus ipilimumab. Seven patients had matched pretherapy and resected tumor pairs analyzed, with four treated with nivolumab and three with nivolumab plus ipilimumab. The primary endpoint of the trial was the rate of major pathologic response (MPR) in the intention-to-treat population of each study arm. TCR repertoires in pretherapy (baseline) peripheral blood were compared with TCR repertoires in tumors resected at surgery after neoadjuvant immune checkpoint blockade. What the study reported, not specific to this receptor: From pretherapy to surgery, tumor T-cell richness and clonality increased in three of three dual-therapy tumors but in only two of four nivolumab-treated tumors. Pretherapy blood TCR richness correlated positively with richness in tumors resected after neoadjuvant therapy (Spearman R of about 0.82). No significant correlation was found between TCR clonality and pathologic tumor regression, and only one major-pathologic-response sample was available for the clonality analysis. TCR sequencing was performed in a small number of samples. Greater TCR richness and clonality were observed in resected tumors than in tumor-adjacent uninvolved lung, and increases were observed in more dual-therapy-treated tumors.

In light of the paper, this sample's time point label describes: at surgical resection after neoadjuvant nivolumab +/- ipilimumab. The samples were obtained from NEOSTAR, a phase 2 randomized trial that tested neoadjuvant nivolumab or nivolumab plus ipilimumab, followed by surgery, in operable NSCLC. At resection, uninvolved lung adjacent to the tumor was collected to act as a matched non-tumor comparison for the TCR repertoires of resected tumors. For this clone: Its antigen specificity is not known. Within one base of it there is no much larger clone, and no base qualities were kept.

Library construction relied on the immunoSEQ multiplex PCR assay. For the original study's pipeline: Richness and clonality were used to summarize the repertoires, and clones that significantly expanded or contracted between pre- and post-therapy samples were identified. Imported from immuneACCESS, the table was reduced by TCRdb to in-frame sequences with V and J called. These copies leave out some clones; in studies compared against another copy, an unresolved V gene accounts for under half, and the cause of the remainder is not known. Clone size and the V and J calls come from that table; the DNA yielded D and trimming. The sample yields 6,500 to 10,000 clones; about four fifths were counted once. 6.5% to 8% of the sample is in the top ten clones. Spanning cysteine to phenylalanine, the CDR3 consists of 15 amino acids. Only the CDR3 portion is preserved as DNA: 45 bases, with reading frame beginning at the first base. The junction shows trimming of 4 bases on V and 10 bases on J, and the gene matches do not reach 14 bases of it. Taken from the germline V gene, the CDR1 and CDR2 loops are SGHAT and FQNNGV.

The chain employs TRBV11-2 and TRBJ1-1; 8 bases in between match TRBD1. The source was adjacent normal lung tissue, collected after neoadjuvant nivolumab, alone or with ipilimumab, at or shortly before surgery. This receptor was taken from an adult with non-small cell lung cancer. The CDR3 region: CASSSETRGRLGAFF. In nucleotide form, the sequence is TGTGCCAGCAGCTCCGAAACCAGGGGGCGGTTAGGAGCTTTCTTT.